Shown below are 29 T cell receptor beta chains from a single sample sequenced in a study of PD-1 blockade in classical Hodgkin lymphoma (dated by TCRdb to the early 2020s). Receptor libraries were prepared by the immunoSEQ multiplex PCR assay. This immuneACCESS table, as held by TCRdb, lists in-frame sequences with V and J called but not all clones. Of the missing ones, under half trace to an unresolved V gene in checked studies; the others have no known cause. The sample has about 10,000 clones on record, 82% of them singletons. 4.5% to 7% of the sample is held by the ten biggest clonotypes. The sample's time point label, in plain terms: cycle 2 day 1 (C2D1) of nivolumab. Every trial patient had relapsed following autologous stem cell transplantation, and prior brentuximab vedotin exposure was what differed among cohorts A, B and C. The sequencing here drew on peripheral blood mononuclear cells (PBMCs), taken before the second cycle of nivolumab. These receptors came from a human donor with classical Hodgkin lymphoma.

V gene TRBV7-9 combines with J gene TRBJ2-7; D perhaps matches TRBD1 (6 bases). This CDR3 comprises 15 residues. V was clipped by 4 bases and J by 5 bases, with 18 bases between them. The V gene's germline CDR1 is SEHNR and CDR2 FQNEAQ (reference sequence). CDR3 in amino acids: CASSSPDSPDDEQYF. The CDR3 bases are TGTGCCAGCAGCTCCCCGGACAGTCCTGACGACGAGCAGTACTTC. Supplemented by reference TRBV7-9 and TRBJ2-7, the full variable domain reads DTGVSQNPRHKITKRGQNVTFRCDPISEHNRLYWYRQTLGQGPEFLTYFQNEAQLEKSRLLSDRFSAERPKGSFSTLEIQRTEQGDSAMYLCASSSPDSPDDEQYFGPGTRLTVT.

This clone appeared a few times. V and J are TRBV6-1 and TRBJ2-6; TRBD1 matches 8 bases. There are 18 residues in the CDR3. V gave up 1 base and J gave up 1 base; unmatched junction bases: 6. Germline V CDR1 and CDR2: MNHNS, SASEGT. CDR3 region: CASSEEAGGSSGANVLTF. The CDR3 nucleotides read TGTGCCAGCAGTGAAGAAGCAGGGGGCTCTTCTGGGGCCAACGTCCTGACTTTC.

This CDR3 reads CASSSDGGYTF. CDR3 in DNA: TGTGCCAGCAGCTCGGACGGTGGCTACACCTTC. The J gene is TRBJ1-2, the V gene TRBV5-4; no reliable D call. The CDR3 is 11 amino acids. Germline V CDR1 and CDR2: SGHNT, YYREEE (reference sequence). Trimming removed 3 bases from V and 7 bases from J, with 7 bases in between.

The chain employs TRBV5-1 and TRBJ2-5, with D possibly matching TRBD2 (6 bases). Germline V gene data show CDR1 as SGHRS and CDR2 as YFSETQ. The CDR3 loop spans 17 amino acids. The V end was cut by 1 base, the J end by 4 bases, with 20 bases between. The CDR3 bases are TGCGCCAGCAGCTTGTATTTTCAAGGGAGGAGTGGAGAGACCCAGTACTTC. Its translation is CASSLYFQGRSGETQYF.

J is TRBJ1-5 and V is TRBV4-2, with D hard to call. Germline V gene sequence: CDR1 LGHNA, CDR2 YNFKEQ. The CDR3 runs to 13 residues. V lost 0 bases, J lost 4 bases, and 4 bases lay in between. CDR3 protein: CASSQELNQPQHF. Written as DNA, the CDR3 is TGTGCCAGCAGCCAAGAACTTAATCAGCCCCAGCATTTT.

This clone has only one observation. V and J are TRBV9 and TRBJ1-1; D might be TRBD1 (5 bases). V lost 6 bases and J 8 bases, leaving 20 bases between the germline ends. Per the germline V gene, CDR1 is SGDLS and CDR2 is YYNGEE. CDR3 length equals 14 residues. CDR3 sequence: CASTRGLRGGEAFF. The CDR3 region has the DNA TGTGCCAGCACTAGGGGCCTTCGCGGGGGGGAAGCTTTCTTT. Drawing the rest from reference TRBV9 and TRBJ1-1, the complete variable domain is DSGVTQTPKHLITATGQRVTLRCSPRSGDLSVYWYQQSLDQGLQFLIQYYNGEERAKGNILERFSAQQFPDLHSELNLSSLELGDSALYFCASTRGLRGGEAFFGQGTRLTVV.

This clone was observed once. The rearrangement links TRBV4-1 to TRBJ1-4; the D is unclear. This CDR3 has 12 residues. Trimming took 0 bases from V and 14 from J, leaving 10 bases between them. Per germline, CDR1 MGHRA and CDR2 YSYEKL. The CDR3 DNA reads as TGCGCCAGCAGCCAAGATTCTCCCTGGCTGTTTTTT. Protein sequence: CASSQDSPWLFF.

The chain employs TRBV4-3 and TRBJ2-1; TRBD1 matches 10 bases. V shed 5 bases, J shed 5 bases, and the junction held 3 bases outside the gene matches. The CDR3 contains 14 residues. In germline, CDR1 is LGHNA, CDR2 YSLEER. DNA for the CDR3: TGCGCCAGCAGCTGGGACAGGGGAAACAATGAGCAGTTCTTC. The encoded protein is CASSWDRGNNEQFF.

V gene TRBV7-2 combines with J gene TRBJ2-4, with a possible D match to TRBD1 (6 bases). The germline gives CDR1 SGHTA, CDR2 FQGNSA. The CDR3 extends over 16 amino acids. The ends were cut back, 0 bases at V and 2 bases at J, with 11 bases in the middle. The CDR3 bases are TGTGCCAGCAGCTTAGCCCGACAGGCCTCCAAAAACATTCAGTACTTC. Amino acids: CASSLARQASKNIQYF.

The gene calls are TRBV27 and TRBJ2-3; TRBD1 is a possible D gene (6 bases). Germline CDR1 MNHEY, CDR2 SMNVEV (reference sequence). The CDR3 is 15 residues long. V dropped 7 bases and J dropped 1 base, with 15 bases sitting between them. CDR3 region: CASTGAGDGTDTQYF. For the CDR3, the DNA is TGTGCCAGCACCGGGGCAGGGGATGGCACAGATACGCAGTATTTT.

V gene TRBV2 combines with J gene TRBJ1-5; TRBD1 agrees at 8 bases. The germline V gene encodes CDR1 SNHLY and CDR2 FYNNEI. After removal of 7 bases from V and 6 bases from J, the junction contained 5 bases not matched to a gene. The CDR3 has 13 amino acids. CDR3: CASKETGAQPQHF. In nucleotides, the CDR3 is TGTGCCAGCAAAGAGACAGGGGCTCAGCCCCAGCATTTT.

This clone is a singleton in its sample. The V and J genes are TRBV7-3 and TRBJ2-1, with 12 nucleotides matching TRBD2. This CDR3 region has 16 residues. Per germline, CDR1 SGHTA and CDR2 FQGTGA. Trimming removed 5 bases from V and 3 bases from J; junction bases left unmatched: 5. CDR3 in amino acids: CASSPGTSGFYNEQFF. CDR3 DNA sequence: TGTGCCAGCAGCCCCGGGACTAGCGGGTTCTACAATGAGCAGTTCTTC.

The rearrangement joins TRBV2 to TRBJ2-3, with a weak D call TRBD1 (6 bases). V was shortened by 3 bases and J by 8 bases, with 9 bases between the two germline ends. The CDR3 has 12 residues. Germline V gene data show CDR1 as SNHLY and CDR2 as FYNNEI. As DNA, the CDR3 is TGTGCCAGCAGTGAGGGGGCGGCTACGCAGTATTTT. This sequence encodes CASSEGAATQYF.

The chain recombines TRBV6-1 with TRBJ1-5, with TRBD1 as a possible D gene (6 bases). V was trimmed by 6 bases and J by 0 bases, leaving 18 bases between them. From germline, CDR1 is MNHNS and CDR2 SASEGT. The CDR3 length is 17 residues. The CDR3 loop is CASSERQVQYSNQPQHF. The CDR3 nucleotides read TGTGCCAGCAGCGAACGACAGGTGCAATATAGCAATCAGCCCCAGCATTTT.

The rearrangement links TRBV15 to TRBJ1-5; 7 bases map to TRBD1. Germline trimming cut 3 bases from V and 5 bases from J; bases unmatched to any gene: 4. There are 14 residues in the CDR3. Germline V CDR1 and CDR2: LNHNV, YYDKDF (reference sequence). CDR3 coding DNA: TGTGCCACCAGCAGGACAGGGTTCTATCAGCCCCAGCATTTT. It yields the protein CATSRTGFYQPQHF.

This clone was seen just once. The gene calls are TRBV7-9 and TRBJ2-1; the D gene is possibly TRBD2 (5 bases). The CDR3 has 13 amino acids. The germline CDR1 and CDR2 sequences are SEHNR and FQNEAQ (reference sequence). The V end was cut by 2 bases, the J end by 12 bases, with 14 bases between. CDR3 nucleotides: TGTGCCAGCAGCTTACTGAAAATTGAGGGGCAGTTCTTC. Its translation is CASSLLKIEGQFF.

The chain employs TRBV5-1 and TRBJ1-4; D not certain. V was trimmed by 1 base and J by 4 bases, leaving 14 bases between them. The germline CDR1 and CDR2 sequences are SGHRS and YFSETQ. CDR3 length: 16 amino acids. The chain's CDR3 is CASSLTAGLGNEKLFF. DNA of the CDR3: TGCGCCAGCAGCTTGACGGCAGGATTGGGTAATGAAAAACTGTTTTTT.

V usage is TRBV5-6 and J usage is TRBJ1-2; TRBD1 agrees at 8 bases. V was pared by 3 bases and J by 7 bases, with 11 bases of the junction left unmatched. CDR1 and CDR2 from the germline V gene are SGHDT and YYEEEE. This CDR3 region has 15 residues. The CDR3 nucleotides are TGTGCCAGCAGCTCCTTCGGGCAGGGGGCCGTTGGCTACACCTTC. Amino acid sequence: CASSSFGQGAVGYTF.

This chain uses TRBV28 with TRBJ2-7, with D unclear. The germline V gene has CDR1 MDHEN and CDR2 SYDVKM. V lost 2 bases and J 2 bases, leaving 4 bases between the germline ends. This CDR3 comprises 12 residues. The CDR3 reads CASSLSTYEQYF. The CDR3 region has the DNA TGTGCCAGCAGTTTAAGTACCTACGAGCAGTACTTC. The full variable domain, rest sourced from reference TRBV28 and TRBJ2-7, is DVKVTQSSRYLVKRTGEKVFLECVQDMDHENMFWYRQDPGLGLRLIYFSYDVKMKEKGDIPEGYSVSREKKERFSLILESASTNQTSMYLCASSLSTYEQYFGPGTRLTVT.

The rearrangement links TRBV4-2 to TRBJ2-2, with TRBD2 matching over 7 bases. Germline V gives CDR1 LGHNA, CDR2 YNFKEQ. The CDR3 spans 17 residues. With 6 bases clipped from V and 3 bases from J, the junction kept 13 bases outside the gene matches. CDR3 sequence reads: CASSASGGNIDTGELFF. CDR3 nucleotide sequence: TGTGCCAGCAGTGCCTCGGGGGGAAATATCGACACCGGGGAGCTGTTTTTT.

The chain is built from TRBV7-3 and TRBJ2-2; tentatively, D is TRBD2 (6 bases). The CDR3 is made up of 14 amino acids. The V end was cut by 6 bases, the J end by 0 bases, with 8 bases between. CDR1 and CDR2 from the germline V gene are SGHTA and FQGTGA. The CDR3 DNA sequence: TGTGCCAGCAGGGCGGGGACGAACACCGGGGAGCTGTTTTTT. It translates to CASRAGTNTGELFF.

The rearrangement joins TRBV7-9 to TRBJ2-7, with D perhaps matching TRBD1 (6 bases). Germline V gene data show CDR1 as SEHNR and CDR2 as FQNEAQ (reference sequence). The CDR3 consists of 14 residues. V lost 4 bases, J lost 4 bases, and 14 bases lay in between. The CDR3 nucleotides are TGTGCCAGCAGCTCCCCGGGACACCTTTACGAGCAGTACTTC. This sequence encodes CASSSPGHLYEQYF.

In this sample, this clone turned up once. The chain employs TRBV9 and TRBJ1-2, with a weak D call TRBD1 (5 bases). Germline V lookup: CDR1 SGDLS, CDR2 YYNGEE. Deletions cut 3 bases from V and 5 bases from J, with 23 bases between. This CDR3 contains 17 residues. CDR3 in amino acids: CASSEKGLEGILYGYTF. The CDR3 nucleotides are TGTGCCAGCAGCGAAAAGGGGTTAGAGGGGATCCTTTATGGCTACACCTTC. Together with reference TRBV9 and TRBJ1-2, the CDR3 gives the full variable domain: DSGVTQTPKHLITATGQRVTLRCSPRSGDLSVYWYQQSLDQGLQFLIQYYNGEERAKGNILERFSAQQFPDLHSELNLSSLELGDSALYFCASSEKGLEGILYGYTFGSGTRLTVV.

This chain joins TRBV5-1 and TRBJ2-1; 8 positions agree with TRBD2. The CDR3 consists of 16 residues. Trimming cost V 4 bases and J 4 bases; bases outside gene matches: 10. Germline lookup yields CDR1 SGHRS and CDR2 YFSETQ. In DNA form, the CDR3 reads TGCGCCAGCAGCCGCGGACTAGCCCCGCAGTACAATGAGCAGTTCTTC. This sequence encodes CASSRGLAPQYNEQFF.

The chain combines TRBV5-1 with TRBJ2-1; D remains unclear. V dropped 1 base and J dropped 0 bases, with 14 bases sitting between them. The CDR3 length is 17 residues. Germline V gene lookup returns CDR1 SGHRS and CDR2 YFSETQ. The CDR3 nucleotides are TGCGCCAGCAGCTTGCTGACACGAACATACTCCTACAATGAGCAGTTCTTC. The encoded protein is CASSLLTRTYSYNEQFF.

The J gene is TRBJ1-5, the V gene TRBV7-9, with a tentative D call TRBD1 (5 bases). The CDR3 spans 13 residues. CDR1 SEHNR and CDR2 FQNEAQ come from the germline V gene (reference sequence). Trimming stripped 3 bases from V and 6 bases from J, with 9 bases between. The CDR3 DNA reads TGTGCCAGCAGCTTTGGGGGGGGTCAGCCCCAGCATTTT. The encoded protein is CASSFGGGQPQHF.

The gene calls are TRBV7-2 and TRBJ1-1; D is ambiguous. The CDR3 totals 13 residues. CDR1 is SGHTA, CDR2 FQGNSA, per germline. V lost 1 base and J 6 bases, leaving 9 bases between the germline ends. The CDR3 is CASSLGGRAEAFF. In nucleotides, the CDR3 is TGTGCCAGCAGCTTAGGAGGGAGGGCTGAAGCTTTCTTT.

The V call is TRBV10-1, the J call TRBJ2-2, with 12 bases aligning to TRBD2. The CDR3 is 22 residues long. Trimming cost V 8 bases and J 6 bases; bases outside gene matches: 28. CDR1 is WNHNN and CDR2 is SYGVQD in the germline V gene (reference sequence). The CDR3 loop is CASPPRRFEASGRVARAGELFF. DNA of the CDR3: TGCGCCAGCCCCCCAAGAAGATTCGAGGCTAGCGGGAGGGTGGCAAGAGCCGGGGAGCTGTTTTTT.

The V call is TRBV15, the J call TRBJ2-5; maybe TRBD1 (6 bases). Trimming took off 0 bases at V and 0 bases at J, with 20 bases between the two ends. Germline values: CDR1 LNHNV, CDR2 YYDKDF (reference sequence). This CDR3 contains 19 residues. CDR3: CATSRDRPRSDSNQETQYF. In DNA form, the CDR3 reads TGTGCCACCAGCAGAGATAGACCCCGCTCGGACAGTAACCAAGAGACCCAGTACTTC. Looking up the rest from reference TRBV15 and TRBJ2-5 gives the full variable domain: DAMVIQNPRYQVTQFGKPVTLSCSQTLNHNVMYWYQQKSSQAPKLLFHYYDKDFNNEADTPDNFQSRRPNTSFCFLDIRSPGLGDTAMYLCATSRDRPRSDSNQETQYFGPGTRLLVL.